This TCR beta chain was sequenced for a study of blood T cell repertoires in COVID-19 (TCRdb year 2020). About the full investigation: Samples covering the acute and convalescent phases of COVID-19 were provided by collaborators in the United States, Italy and Spain. Where available, HLA class I and class II types were obtained from metadata supplied by the sample provider rather than from assay-based typing. Samples were obtained from the ongoing ImmuneRACE study (first 160 participants) and from over a thousand subjects provided by 6 global collaborators. The repertoires were made available in a free public database intended to serve as a resource for research on the immune response to SARS-CoV-2. The material from the prospective study consisted of cDNA or gDNA derived from T cells, B-cell-depleted T cells, or PBMCs. The dataset comprised deeply sampled blood TCRbeta repertoires from subjects exposed to, actively infected with, or recovered from COVID-19. Sample metadata almost always included a de-identified subject ID, COVID-19 status, age in years and sex.

This clone was recorded a few times. Its target antigen remains unknown. The input lacks base qualities; no much larger clone sits a single base away. TCRbeta CDR3 regions were amplified from genomic DNA using the immunoSEQ Assay, a bias-controlled multiplex PCR. Per the authors' processing: Within the assay, amplification of reference gene primers was used to estimate how many nucleated cells each sample contained. Sequence reads were collapsed and filtered to measure the absolute abundance of every unique TCRbeta CDR3 rearrangement. For each sample, productive Simpson clonality was calculated as the square root of Simpson's diversity index over productive rearrangements. TCRdb took over this immuneACCESS table, retaining in-frame rearrangements with V and J assigned. Such tables are incomplete; in checked studies, under half of the missing clones stem from an unresolved V gene, and the remainder is unexplained. Clone size and the V and J calls come from that table; the DNA yielded D and trimming. The sample table contains some 69,000 clones; only one count was recorded for 60% to 80% of them. The ten largest make up about 15% of the sample.

Each collaborating institution followed its own protocols to collect whole blood in K2EDTA tubes. For TCRbeta analysis, collaborator samples were shipped as frozen whole blood, as isolated PBMCs, or as DNA extracted from either sample type. The germline V gene encodes CDR1 MNHEY and CDR2 SMNVEV (reference sequence). The CDR3 holds 14 amino acids from the cysteine to the phenylalanine. Solely the CDR3 DNA is kept, with 42 bases framed from the first base. Cut back by 2 bases and 5 bases, the V and J ends lie 13 bases apart. The study at large found these results: The amount of clinical and demographic metadata varied by source and participant and was provided uncurated.

The specimen sequenced was peripheral blood. The TCR comes from a man aged 55 to 70 with acute or convalescent COVID-19. The V and J genes are TRBV27 and TRBJ2-7, with TRBD2 tentatively as D gene (5 bases match). The DNA sequence is as follows: TGTGCCAGCAGTTTAGAGGGCCGTAGGGACGAGCAGTACTTC. This encodes CASSLEGRRDEQYF.